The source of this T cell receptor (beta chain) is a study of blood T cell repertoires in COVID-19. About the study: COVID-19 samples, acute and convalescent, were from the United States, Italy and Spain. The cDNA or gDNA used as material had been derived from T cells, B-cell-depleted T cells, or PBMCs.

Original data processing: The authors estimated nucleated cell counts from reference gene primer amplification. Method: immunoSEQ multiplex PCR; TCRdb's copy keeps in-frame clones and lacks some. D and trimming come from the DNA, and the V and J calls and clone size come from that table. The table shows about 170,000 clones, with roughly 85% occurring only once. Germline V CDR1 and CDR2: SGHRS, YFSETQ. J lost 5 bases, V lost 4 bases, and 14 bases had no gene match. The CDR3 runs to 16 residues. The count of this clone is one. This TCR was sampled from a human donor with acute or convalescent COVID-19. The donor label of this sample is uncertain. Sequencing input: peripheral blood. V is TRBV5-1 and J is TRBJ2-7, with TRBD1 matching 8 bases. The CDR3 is CASSEAAQQGVHEQYF. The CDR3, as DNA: TGCGCCAGCAGCGAGGCCGCACAACAGGGGGTCCACGAGCAGTACTTC.